The entry that follows covers one TCR beta chain sequence. These data originate in a study of Graves' ophthalmopathy and Graves' hyperthyroidism. Amplification targeted the TCR beta CDR3 regions, with RNA transcripts as the source material. HTBI primers were used in a first-round RT-PCR, which preceded a second-round multiplex PCR. MiXCR, applied by TCRdb to the multiplex PCR reads, yields one record per CDR3 protein. The sample holds around 400,000 distinct CDR3 sequences, roughly 21% seen once. The hyperthyroidism patients had a new diagnosis of under 2 months' duration and were aged 18 to 65. The CDR3 covers 11 residues. Deletions cut 10 bases from V and 4 bases from J, with 11 bases between. Per germline, CDR1 MDHEN and CDR2 SYDVKM.

The V call is TRBV28, the J call TRBJ2-7; D uncertain. What was sequenced was peripheral blood. This TCR came from a woman aged 18-29 years with stable Graves' hyperthyroidism. CDR3 amino acids: CATIQAYEQYF. CDR3 DNA: TGTGCCACCATCCAGGCATACGAGCAGTACTTC.